This TCR beta chain is from a study of long-term antiretroviral therapy in people with HIV. Study-level points and caveats: Specimens of blood were obtained during 2004 to 2017, possibly under older ART regimens.

To note about this clone: No antigen is known for it.

The germline V gene encodes CDR1 SEHNR and CDR2 FQNEAQ (reference sequence). V was pared by 4 bases and J by 1 base, with 3 bases of the junction left unmatched. The length of the CDR3 is 15 residues. Investigators performed immunoSEQ version v3.0 at survey level. Profiled with immunoSEQ multiplex PCR; TCRdb holds only in-frame clones, not every one. Among 37,000 or so clones listed, 80% were seen once. Sample: unsorted PBMCs, taken 3.4 years after starting antiretroviral therapy. The chain carries TRBV7-9 and TRBJ2-7, with 11 nucleotides matching TRBD1. The sequence came from a man younger than 40 with HIV. The DNA of the CDR3 is TGTGCCAGCAGCTACCGGGACAGGGGGTCCTACGAGCAGTACTTC. It codes for CASSYRDRGSYEQYF.